This T cell receptor beta chain was obtained from a study of blood T cell repertoires in COVID-19. On the study more broadly: COVID-19 samples from acute and convalescent phases originated in the United States, Italy and Spain. Sources were T cells, B-cell-depleted T cells, or PBMCs; the material itself was cDNA or gDNA.

Original processing notes: Amplifying reference gene primers gave estimates of nucleated cell counts. Profiled with immunoSEQ multiplex PCR; TCRdb holds only in-frame clones, not every one. The DNA gave D and trimming, while V, J and clone size come from that table. The sample lists approximately 90,000 clones, 65% to 85% occurring once. V was cut by 7 bases and J by 4 bases, with 15 bases left in between. The germline CDR1 and CDR2 sequences are SGHRS and YFSETQ. The CDR3 totals 15 residues. The Seattle patients joined while their infection was active and were tracked longitudinally afterward. The chain carries TRBV5-1 and TRBJ1-6, with D possibly TRBD1 on 6 matching bases. The TCR originated in a man in his 70s with COVID-19, enrolled during active disease. The sequencing sample was made of peripheral blood. The CDR3 sequence: CASAPDSLYNSPLHF. DNA of the CDR3: TGCGCCAGCGCTCCGGACAGCCTATATAATTCACCCCTCCACTTT.